This is a list of T cell receptor beta chains from one sample in a study of pediatric ulcerative colitis. TCRdb's copy holds only in-frame clones and misses some; the assay was immunoSEQ multiplex PCR. The table records roughly 16,000 clones, about 74% of them present only once. The specimen was gut tissue. Receptors were obtained from a girl aged 5 to 17 with moderate ulcerative colitis. Each CDR3 is given with its conserved first and last residue. D genes are given only for firm matches. Clone sizes are given selectively: once, few, many, or a class where the clone is expanded.

abundance	j_gene	v_gene	d_gene	CDR3aa	CDR3nt
.	TRBJ2-7	TRBV7-9	.	CASSFFGGHEQYF	TGTGCCAGCAGCTTTTTTGGAGGCCACGAGCAGTACTTC
.	TRBJ2-7	TRBV6-6	.	CASSSSDGGPYEQYF	TGTGCCAGCAGTTCCTCAGACGGAGGCCCCTACGAGCAGTACTTC
few	TRBJ1-2	TRBV2	.	CASTRGEGYTF	TGTGCCAGCACCCGAGGTGAGGGCTACACCTTC
.	TRBJ2-5	TRBV9	.	CASSVADGLYQTQYF	TGTGCCAGCAGCGTAGCCGACGGACTTTACCAGACCCAGTACTTC
.	TRBJ1-2	TRBV28	TRBD1	CASKEPGQGYGYTF	TGTGCCAGCAAAGAACCGGGACAGGGTTACGGCTACACCTTC
once	TRBJ1-2	TRBV18	.	CASSPSDSRGYTF	TGTGCCAGCTCACCCAGTGATTCCCGGGGCTACACCTTC
once	TRBJ2-1	TRBV2	.	CASGLGRHNEQFF	TGTGCCAGCGGCCTAGGACGCCACAATGAGCAGTTCTTC
.	TRBJ1-2	TRBV6-1	TRBD1	CAISADRTNYGYTF	TGTGCCATCAGTGCGGACAGGACCAACTATGGCTACACCTTC
.	TRBJ1-5	TRBV4-2	.	CASSYGITNQPQHF	TGTGCCAGCAGCTACGGGATTACCAATCAGCCCCAGCATTTT
.	TRBJ2-1	TRBV10-3	TRBD2	CAISEGLAGGKPEQFF	TGTGCCATCAGTGAGGGACTAGCGGGGGGGAAGCCTGAGCAGTTCTTC
once	TRBJ2-5	TRBV27	.	CASRGLETQYF	TGTGCCAGCAGGGGGTTGGAGACCCAGTACTTC
.	TRBJ2-7	TRBV18	.	CASSRDSYEQYF	TGTGCCAGCTCGCGGGACAGCTACGAGCAGTACTTC
.	TRBJ1-1	TRBV11-3	.	CASSRDGANEAFF	TGTGCCAGCAGTCGGGACGGGGCAAATGAAGCTTTCTTT
few	TRBJ1-1	TRBV10-3	TRBD1	CAIRGQGNTEAFF	TGTGCCATCAGGGGACAGGGTAACACTGAAGCTTTCTTT
.	TRBJ2-7	TRBV18	.	CASSPDSYEQYF	TGTGCCAGCTCACCGGACAGCTACGAGCAGTACTTC
few	TRBJ2-2	TRBV5-4	.	CASSLGGQGTGELFF	TGTGCCAGCAGCTTGGGGGGGCAAGGCACCGGGGAGCTGTTTTTT
.	TRBJ2-1	TRBV19	.	CASSIRDISYNEQFF	TGTGCCAGTAGTATCCGGGACATTTCCTACAATGAGCAGTTCTTC
.	TRBJ1-3	TRBV5-6	TRBD1	CASSARDRGSSGNTIYF	TGTGCCAGCAGCGCCCGGGACAGGGGTTCCTCTGGAAACACCATATATTTT
.	TRBJ2-3	TRBV10-3	.	CAISELSPPTGDTQYF	TGTGCCATCAGTGAATTGTCGCCCCCTACCGGAGATACGCAGTATTTT
medium-sized	TRBJ2-2	TRBV6-4	.	CASSDGDTGELFF	TGTGCCAGCAGTGACGGGGACACCGGGGAGCTGTTTTTT
.	TRBJ2-7	TRBV7-3	.	CASSPEGLSTYEQYF	TGTGCCAGCAGCCCTGAAGGACTTTCTACCTACGAGCAGTACTTC
.	TRBJ2-1	TRBV19	TRBD2	CASSIVPGGEQFF	TGTGCCAGTAGTATTGTCCCGGGGGGTGAGCAGTTCTTC
.	TRBJ2-1	TRBV7-9	TRBD2	CASSLALVTGGQFF	TGTGCCAGCAGCTTAGCGCTTGTTACGGGAGGACAGTTCTTC
.	TRBJ1-1	TRBV28	.	CASSLGAGMNTEAFF	TGTGCCAGCAGTTTGGGGGCAGGGATGAACACTGAAGCTTTCTTT